These 3 T cell receptor beta chains were all obtained from the same sample, sequenced in a study of cytomegalovirus exposure and HLA in healthy donors. Sequenced by immunoSEQ multiplex PCR; TCRdb stores in-frame clones only, minus some. The table has some 150,000 clones, 85% to 90% seen once. The sequencing sample was made of PBMCs. Receptor source: a woman younger than 30 in good health and CMV-seropositive.

The chain couples TRBV11-2 to TRBJ2-5; a weak D match, TRBD1 (5 bases). Germline CDR1 SGHAT, CDR2 FQNNGV. Between the trimmed V and J ends, which lost 1 base and 3 bases, there was a span of 6 bases. The CDR3 runs 13 residues. The CDR3 DNA reads TGTGCCAGCAGCTTAGGGGGCGAAGAGACCCAGTACTTC. Its protein is CASSLGGEETQYF.

V usage is TRBV19 and J usage is TRBJ2-3; 9 bases line up with TRBD2. V trimming: 7 bases; J trimming: 5 bases; junction bases outside the gene matches: 13. CDR3 length equals 16 residues. Germline-derived CDR1 and CDR2 are LNHDA and SQIVND (reference sequence). CDR3 sequence (DNA): TGTGCCAGTATGAAGGGCGGGAGGGCCCTCCGAGATACGCAGTATTTT. Its translation: CASMKGGRALRDTQYF. The whole variable domain, filled in from reference TRBV19 and TRBJ2-3, reads DGGITQSPKYLFRKEGQNVTLSCEQNLNHDAMYWYRQDPGQGLRLIYYSQIVNDFQKGDIAEGYSVSREKKESFPLTVTSAQKNPTAFYLCASMKGGRALRDTQYFGPGTRLTVL.

J is TRBJ1-3 and V is TRBV6-1; 7 nucleotides line up with TRBD1. With 5 bases clipped from V and 4 bases from J, the junction kept 2 bases outside the gene matches. The CDR3 extends over 13 amino acids. Germline V gene lookup returns CDR1 MNHNS and CDR2 SASEGT. CDR3 amino acids: CASSRDRGNTIYF. CDR3 DNA sequence: TGTGCCAGCAGTCGGGACAGAGGAAACACCATATATTTT.